The 3 T cell receptor beta chains below all came from one sample that was sequenced in a study of blood T cell repertoires in COVID-19. Repertoires were generated with immunoSEQ multiplex PCR, while TCRdb's copy carries only in-frame clones and drops some. This sample has over 150,000 clones, with 80% to 85% found just once. The sample comprised PBMCs or T cells enriched from blood (not recorded which). The receptors derive from a man between 35 and 55 years old who had recovered from COVID-19.

The CDR3 DNA follows: TGTGCCACCAGTGAGGAGGCACTTCTGTATTTT. Residues: CATSEEALLYF. The chain recombines TRBV24-1 with TRBJ2-3; maybe TRBD2 (5 bases). Germline V gene lookup returns CDR1 KGHDR and CDR2 SFDVKD. V was cut by 4 bases and J by 14 bases, with 12 bases left in between. The CDR3 is 11 residues long.

The CDR3 region is CASSYSAGEAFF. The DNA for the CDR3 is TGTGCCAGCAGTTACTCGGCAGGAGAAGCTTTCTTT. The rearrangement joins TRBV6-2 or TRBV6-3 to TRBJ1-1; D is ambiguous. The germline gives CDR1 MNHEY, CDR2 SVGEGT. CDR3 length: 12 residues. The V gene lost 0 bases and the J gene lost 8 bases, with 7 bases spanning the gap.

This rearrangement joins TRBV30 to TRBJ2-1; possibly TRBD2 for D (6 bases). Germline V gives CDR1 GTSNPN, CDR2 SVGIG (reference sequence). V gave up 0 bases and J gave up 2 bases, with 8 bases separating them. The CDR3 totals 14 residues. DNA for the CDR3: TGTGCCTGGAGTGTTTGGGGGGCCTACAATGAGCAGTTCTTC. Translation: CAWSVWGAYNEQFF.